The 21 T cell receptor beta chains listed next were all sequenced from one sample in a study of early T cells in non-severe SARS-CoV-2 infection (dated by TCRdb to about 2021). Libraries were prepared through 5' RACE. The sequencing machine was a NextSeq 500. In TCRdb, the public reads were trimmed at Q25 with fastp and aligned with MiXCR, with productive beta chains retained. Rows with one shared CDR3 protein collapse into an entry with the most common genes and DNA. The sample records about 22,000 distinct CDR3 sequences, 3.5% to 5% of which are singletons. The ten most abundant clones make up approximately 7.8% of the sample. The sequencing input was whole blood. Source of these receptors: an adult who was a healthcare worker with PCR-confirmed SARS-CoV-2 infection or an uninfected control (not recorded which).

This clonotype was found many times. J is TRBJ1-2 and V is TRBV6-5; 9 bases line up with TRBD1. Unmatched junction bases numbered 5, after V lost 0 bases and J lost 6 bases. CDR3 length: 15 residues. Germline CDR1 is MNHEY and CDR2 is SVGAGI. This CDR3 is CASSYSPDRGNGYTF. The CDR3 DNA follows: TGTGCCAGCAGTTACTCTCCAGACAGGGGGAATGGCTACACCTTC.

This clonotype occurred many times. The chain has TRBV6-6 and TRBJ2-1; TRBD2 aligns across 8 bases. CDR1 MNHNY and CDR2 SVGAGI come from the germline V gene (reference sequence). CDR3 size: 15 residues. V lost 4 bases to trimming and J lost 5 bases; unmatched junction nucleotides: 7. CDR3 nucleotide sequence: TGTGCCAGCAGTTCCTCGACTAGCGACAACAATGAGCAGTTCTTC. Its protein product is CASSSSTSDNNEQFF.

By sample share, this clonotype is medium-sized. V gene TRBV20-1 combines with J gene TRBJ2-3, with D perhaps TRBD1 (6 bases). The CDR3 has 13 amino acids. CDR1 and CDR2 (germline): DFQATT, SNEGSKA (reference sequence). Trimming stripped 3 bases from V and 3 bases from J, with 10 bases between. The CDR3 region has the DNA TGCAGTGCTAGGGCTAGGGGGACAGATACGCAGTATTTT. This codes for CSARARGTDTQYF.

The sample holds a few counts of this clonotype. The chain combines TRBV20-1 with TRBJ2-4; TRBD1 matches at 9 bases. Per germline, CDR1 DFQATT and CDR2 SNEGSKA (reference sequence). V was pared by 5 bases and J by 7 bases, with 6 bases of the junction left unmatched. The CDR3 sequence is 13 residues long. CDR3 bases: TGCAGTGCTCATCGACAGGGGGATAACATTCAGTACTTC. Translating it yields CSAHRQGDNIQYF.

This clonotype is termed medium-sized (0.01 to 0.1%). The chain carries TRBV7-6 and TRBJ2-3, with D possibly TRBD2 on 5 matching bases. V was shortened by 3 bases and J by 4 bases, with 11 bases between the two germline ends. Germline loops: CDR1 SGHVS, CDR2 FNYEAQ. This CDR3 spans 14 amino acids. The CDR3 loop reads CASSFEGIADTQYF. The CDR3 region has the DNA TGTGCCAGCAGCTTTGAGGGAATCGCAGATACGCAGTATTTT. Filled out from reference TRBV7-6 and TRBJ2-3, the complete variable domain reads GAGVSQSPRYKVTKRGQDVALRCDPISGHVSLYWYRQALGQGPEFLTYFNYEAQQDKSGLPNDRFSAERPEGSISTLTIQRTEQRDSAMYRCASSFEGIADTQYFGPGTRLTVL.

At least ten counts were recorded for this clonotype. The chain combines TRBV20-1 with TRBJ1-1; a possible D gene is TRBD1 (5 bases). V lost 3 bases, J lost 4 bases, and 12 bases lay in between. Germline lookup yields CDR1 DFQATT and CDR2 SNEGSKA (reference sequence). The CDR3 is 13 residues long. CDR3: CSASRGYRTEAFF. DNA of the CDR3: TGCAGTGCTAGTCGGGGCTATCGCACTGAAGCTTTCTTT.

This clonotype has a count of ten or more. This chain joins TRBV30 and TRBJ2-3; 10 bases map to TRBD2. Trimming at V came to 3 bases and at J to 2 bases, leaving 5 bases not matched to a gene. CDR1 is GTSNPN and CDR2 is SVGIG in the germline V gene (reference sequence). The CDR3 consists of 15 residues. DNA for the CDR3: TGTGCCTGGAGGCTAGGACTAGCGGACACAGATACGCAGTATTTT. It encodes CAWRLGLADTDTQYF. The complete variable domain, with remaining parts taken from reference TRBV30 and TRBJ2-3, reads SQTIHQWPATLVQPVGSPLSLECTVEGTSNPNLYWYRQAAGRGLQLLFYSVGIGQISSEVPQNLSASRPQDRQFILSSKKLLLSDSGFYLCAWRLGLADTDTQYFGPGTRLTVL.

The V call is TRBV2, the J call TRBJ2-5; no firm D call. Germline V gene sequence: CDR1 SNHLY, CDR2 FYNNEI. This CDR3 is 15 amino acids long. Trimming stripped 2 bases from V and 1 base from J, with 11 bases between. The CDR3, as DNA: TGTGCCAGCAGTGAATGGGGTCTGCTCCAAGAGACCCAGTACTTC. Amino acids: CASSEWGLLQETQYF.

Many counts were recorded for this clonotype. The CDR3: CATSGHQKPYEQYF. Written as DNA, the CDR3 is TGTGCCACCTCCGGACACCAAAAACCCTACGAGCAGTACTTC. The chain uses TRBV24-1 and TRBJ2-7, with a weak D call TRBD1 (5 bases). This CDR3 comprises 14 residues. The V end lost 9 bases, the J end lost 2 bases, and 16 bases lay between the germline ends. Germline V gene lookup returns CDR1 KGHDR and CDR2 SFDVKD.

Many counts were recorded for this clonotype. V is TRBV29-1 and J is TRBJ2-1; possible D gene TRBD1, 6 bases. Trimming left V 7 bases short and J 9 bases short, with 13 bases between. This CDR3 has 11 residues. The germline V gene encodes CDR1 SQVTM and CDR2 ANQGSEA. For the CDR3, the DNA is TGCAGCGCGTTAGGGGGTGTTGAGCAGTTCTTC. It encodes CSALGGVEQFF.

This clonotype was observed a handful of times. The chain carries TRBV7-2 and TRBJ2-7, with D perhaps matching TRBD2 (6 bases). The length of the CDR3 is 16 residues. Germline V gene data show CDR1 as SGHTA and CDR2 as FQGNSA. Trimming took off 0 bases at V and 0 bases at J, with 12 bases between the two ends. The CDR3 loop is CASSLAQRVFSYEQYF. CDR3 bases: TGTGCCAGCAGCTTAGCGCAGCGGGTTTTCTCCTACGAGCAGTACTTC.

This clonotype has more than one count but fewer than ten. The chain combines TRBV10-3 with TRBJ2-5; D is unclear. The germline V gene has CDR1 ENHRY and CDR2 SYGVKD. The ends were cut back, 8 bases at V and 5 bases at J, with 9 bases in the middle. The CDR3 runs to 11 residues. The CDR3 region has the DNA TGTGCCATCGGGGAACCGGAGACCCAGTACTTC. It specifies CAIGEPETQYF.

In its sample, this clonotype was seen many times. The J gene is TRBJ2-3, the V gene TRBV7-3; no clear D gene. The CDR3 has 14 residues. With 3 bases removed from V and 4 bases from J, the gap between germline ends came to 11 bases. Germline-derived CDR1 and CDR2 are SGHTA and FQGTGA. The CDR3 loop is CASSFARTADTQYF. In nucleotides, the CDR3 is TGTGCCAGCAGCTTTGCAAGGACCGCAGATACGCAGTATTTT.

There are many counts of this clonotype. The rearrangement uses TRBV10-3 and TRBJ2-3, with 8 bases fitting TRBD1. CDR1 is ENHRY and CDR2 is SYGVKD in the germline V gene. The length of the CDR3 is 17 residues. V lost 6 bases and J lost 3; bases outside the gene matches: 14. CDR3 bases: TGTGCCATCAGCCGGGAAAGCGGACAGGGAGTAACAGATACGCAGTATTTT. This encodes CAISRESGQGVTDTQYF.

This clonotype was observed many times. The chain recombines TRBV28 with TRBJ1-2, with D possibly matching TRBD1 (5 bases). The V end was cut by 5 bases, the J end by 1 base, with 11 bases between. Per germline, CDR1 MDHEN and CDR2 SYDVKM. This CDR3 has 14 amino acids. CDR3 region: CASSPRGSNYGYTF. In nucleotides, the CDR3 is TGTGCCAGCAGTCCAAGGGGCAGTAACTATGGCTACACCTTC.

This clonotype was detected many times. The CDR3: CASRADSGYGYTF. Here the CDR3 DNA reads TGTGCCAGCAGGGCGGATTCAGGCTATGGCTACACCTTC. The gene calls are TRBV5-5 and TRBJ1-2; D unresolved. The germline CDR1 and CDR2 sequences are SGHKS and YYEKEE (reference sequence). CDR3 size: 13 residues. V dropped 5 bases and J dropped 4 bases, with 12 bases sitting between them.

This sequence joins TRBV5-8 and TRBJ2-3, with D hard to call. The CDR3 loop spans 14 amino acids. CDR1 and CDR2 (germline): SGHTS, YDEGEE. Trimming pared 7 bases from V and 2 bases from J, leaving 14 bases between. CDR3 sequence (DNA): TGTGCCAGCCTCCTGGCCGGGCACACAGATACGCAGTATTTT. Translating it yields CASLLAGHTDTQYF. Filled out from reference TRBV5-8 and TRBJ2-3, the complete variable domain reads EAGVTQSPTHLIKTRGQQATLRCSPISGHTSVYWYQQALGLGLQFLLWYDEGEERNRGNFPPRFSGRQFPNYSSELNVNALELEDSALYLCASLLAGHTDTQYFGPGTRLTVL.

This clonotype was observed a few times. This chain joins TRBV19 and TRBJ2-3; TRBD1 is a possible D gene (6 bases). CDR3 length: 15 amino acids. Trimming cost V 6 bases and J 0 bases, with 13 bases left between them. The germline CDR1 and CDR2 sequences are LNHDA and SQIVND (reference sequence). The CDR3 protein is CASRGASLSTDTQYF. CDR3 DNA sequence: TGTGCCAGTAGGGGGGCGTCCCTTAGCACAGATACGCAGTATTTT.

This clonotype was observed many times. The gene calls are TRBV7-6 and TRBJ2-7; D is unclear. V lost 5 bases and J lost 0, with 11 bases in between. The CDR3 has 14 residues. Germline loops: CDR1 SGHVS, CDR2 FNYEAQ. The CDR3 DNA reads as TGTGCCAGCAGCCTTGATCCCCGCTCCTACGAGCAGTACTTC. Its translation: CASSLDPRSYEQYF. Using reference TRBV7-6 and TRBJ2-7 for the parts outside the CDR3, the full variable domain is GAGVSQSPRYKVTKRGQDVALRCDPISGHVSLYWYRQALGQGPEFLTYFNYEAQQDKSGLPNDRFSAERPEGSISTLTIQRTEQRDSAMYRCASSLDPRSYEQYFGPGTRLTVT.

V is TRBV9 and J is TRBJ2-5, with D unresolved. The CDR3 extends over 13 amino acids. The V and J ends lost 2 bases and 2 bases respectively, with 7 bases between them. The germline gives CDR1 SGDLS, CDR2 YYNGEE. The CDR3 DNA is TGTGCCAGCAGCGTTTCCCCGCAAGAGACCCAGTACTTC. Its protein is CASSVSPQETQYF.

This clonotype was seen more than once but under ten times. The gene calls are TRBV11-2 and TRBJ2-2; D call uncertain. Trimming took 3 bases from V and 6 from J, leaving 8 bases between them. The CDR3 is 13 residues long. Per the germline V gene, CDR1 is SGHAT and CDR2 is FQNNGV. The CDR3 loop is CASSFRVAGELFF. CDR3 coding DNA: TGTGCCAGCAGCTTTAGAGTCGCCGGGGAGCTGTTTTTT.